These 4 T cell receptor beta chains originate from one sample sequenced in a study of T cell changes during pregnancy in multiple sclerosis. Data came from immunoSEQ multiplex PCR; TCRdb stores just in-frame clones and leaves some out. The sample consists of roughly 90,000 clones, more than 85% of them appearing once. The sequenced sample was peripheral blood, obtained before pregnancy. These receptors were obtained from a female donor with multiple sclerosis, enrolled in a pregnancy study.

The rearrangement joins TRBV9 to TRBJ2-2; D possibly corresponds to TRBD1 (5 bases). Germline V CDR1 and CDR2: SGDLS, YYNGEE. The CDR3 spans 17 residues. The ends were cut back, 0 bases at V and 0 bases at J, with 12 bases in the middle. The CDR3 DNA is TGTGCCAGCAGCGTAGCTCCATCCAGGGCGAACACCGGGGAGCTGTTTTTT. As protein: CASSVAPSRANTGELFF.

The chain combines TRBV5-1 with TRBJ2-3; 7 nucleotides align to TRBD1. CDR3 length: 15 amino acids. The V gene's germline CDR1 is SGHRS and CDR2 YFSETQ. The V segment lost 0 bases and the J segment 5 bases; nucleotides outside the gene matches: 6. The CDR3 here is CASSLGLQGLDTQYF. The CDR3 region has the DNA TGCGCCAGCAGCTTGGGTTTACAGGGGTTAGATACGCAGTATTTT.

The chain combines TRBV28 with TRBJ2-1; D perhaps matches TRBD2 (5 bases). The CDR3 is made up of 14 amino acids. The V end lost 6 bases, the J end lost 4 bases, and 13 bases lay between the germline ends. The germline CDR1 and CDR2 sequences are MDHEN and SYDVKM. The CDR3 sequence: CASSPPERYNEQFF. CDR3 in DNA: TGTGCCAGCAGCCCCCCGGAGCGGTACAATGAGCAGTTCTTC.

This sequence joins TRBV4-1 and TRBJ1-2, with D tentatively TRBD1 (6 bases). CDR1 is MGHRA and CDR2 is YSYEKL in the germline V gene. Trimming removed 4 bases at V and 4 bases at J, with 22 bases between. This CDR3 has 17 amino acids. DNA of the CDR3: TGCGCCAGCAGCCCCATCTTCCCTGGACAGAATATCTATGGCTACACCTTC. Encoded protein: CASSPIFPGQNIYGYTF.